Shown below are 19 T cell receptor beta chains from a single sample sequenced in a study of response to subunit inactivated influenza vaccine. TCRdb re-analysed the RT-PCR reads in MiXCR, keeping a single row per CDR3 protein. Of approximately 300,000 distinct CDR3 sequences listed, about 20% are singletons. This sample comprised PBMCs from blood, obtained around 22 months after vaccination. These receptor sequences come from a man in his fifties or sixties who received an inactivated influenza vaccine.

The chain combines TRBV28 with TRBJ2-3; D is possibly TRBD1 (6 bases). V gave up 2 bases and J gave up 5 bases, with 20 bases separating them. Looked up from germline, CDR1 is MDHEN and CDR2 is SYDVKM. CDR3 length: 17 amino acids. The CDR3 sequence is CASSLILGAGWGDTQYF. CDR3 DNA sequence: TGTGCCAGCAGTTTAATATTGGGGGCCGGATGGGGAGATACGCAGTATTTT.

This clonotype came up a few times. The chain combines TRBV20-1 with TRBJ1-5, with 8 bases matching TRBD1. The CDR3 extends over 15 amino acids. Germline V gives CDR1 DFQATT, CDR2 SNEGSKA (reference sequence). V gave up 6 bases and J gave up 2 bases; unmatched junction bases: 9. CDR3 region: CSATPGGFGNQPQHF. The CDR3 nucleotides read TGCAGTGCCACTCCAGGGGGCTTCGGCAATCAGCCCCAGCATTTT.

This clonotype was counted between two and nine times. CDR3 nucleotide sequence: TGCAGTGCTAGAGGAGGGACAGCAAATCAGCCCCAGCATTTT. Its translation: CSARGGTANQPQHF. The chain recombines TRBV20-1 with TRBJ1-5; 7 bases are a match to TRBD1. The CDR3 runs to 14 residues. Germline V gene data show CDR1 as DFQATT and CDR2 as SNEGSKA (reference sequence). V was pared by 1 base and J by 4 bases, with 4 bases of the junction left unmatched.

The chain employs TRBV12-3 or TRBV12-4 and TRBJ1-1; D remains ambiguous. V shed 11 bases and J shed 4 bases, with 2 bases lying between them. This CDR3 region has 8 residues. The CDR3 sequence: CASTEAFF. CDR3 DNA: TGTGCCTCCACTGAAGCTTTCTTT.

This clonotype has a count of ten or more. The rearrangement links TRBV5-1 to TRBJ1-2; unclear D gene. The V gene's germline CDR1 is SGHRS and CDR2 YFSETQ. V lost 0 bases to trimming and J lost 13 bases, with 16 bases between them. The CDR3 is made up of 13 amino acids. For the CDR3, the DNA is TGCGCCAGCAGCTTGGGGCAGACCAAGGGTTGCACCTTC. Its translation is CASSLGQTKGCTF.

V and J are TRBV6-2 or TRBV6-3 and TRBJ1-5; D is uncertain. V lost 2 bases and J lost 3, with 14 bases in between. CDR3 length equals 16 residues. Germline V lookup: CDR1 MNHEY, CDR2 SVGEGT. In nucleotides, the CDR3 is TGTGCCAGCAGTTACGTCGGAGGGCAACTCAATCAGCCCCAGCATTTT. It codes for CASSYVGGQLNQPQHF.

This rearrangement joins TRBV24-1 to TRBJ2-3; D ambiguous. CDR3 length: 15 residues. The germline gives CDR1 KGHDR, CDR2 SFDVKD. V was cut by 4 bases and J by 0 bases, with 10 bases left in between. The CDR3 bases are TGTGCCACCAGTGACCCCCTCCTTAGCACAGATACGCAGTATTTT. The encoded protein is CATSDPLLSTDTQYF.

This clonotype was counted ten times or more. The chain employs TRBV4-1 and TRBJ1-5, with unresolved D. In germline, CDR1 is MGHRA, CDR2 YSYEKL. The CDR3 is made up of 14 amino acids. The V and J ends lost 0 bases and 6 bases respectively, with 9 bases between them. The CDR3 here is CASSQERGGQPQHF. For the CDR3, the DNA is TGCGCCAGCAGCCAAGAAAGAGGCGGTCAGCCCCAGCATTTT.

The CDR3 DNA reads as TGTGCCAGCAGCTTGGTGGAGGGGTCGGAGACCCAGTACTTC. Translating gives CASSLVEGSETQYF. V usage is TRBV5-4 and J usage is TRBJ2-5; D perhaps matches TRBD2 (6 bases). This CDR3 has 14 amino acids. Per the germline V gene, CDR1 is SGHNT and CDR2 is YYREEE (reference sequence). V lost 0 bases and J lost 5, with 11 bases in between.

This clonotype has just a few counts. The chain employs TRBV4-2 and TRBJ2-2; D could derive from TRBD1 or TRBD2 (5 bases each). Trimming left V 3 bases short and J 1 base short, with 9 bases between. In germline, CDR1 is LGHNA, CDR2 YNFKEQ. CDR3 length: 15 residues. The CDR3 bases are TGTGCCAGCAGCCATTGGGACCAGAACACCGGGGAGCTGTTTTTT. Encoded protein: CASSHWDQNTGELFF.

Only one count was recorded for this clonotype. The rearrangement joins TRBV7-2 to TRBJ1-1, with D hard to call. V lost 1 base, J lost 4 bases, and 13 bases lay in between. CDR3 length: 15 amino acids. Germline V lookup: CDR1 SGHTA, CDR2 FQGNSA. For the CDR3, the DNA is TGTGCCAGCAGCTTAGTGGCGGGTTTAGGCACTGAAGCTTTCTTT. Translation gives CASSLVAGLGTEAFF.

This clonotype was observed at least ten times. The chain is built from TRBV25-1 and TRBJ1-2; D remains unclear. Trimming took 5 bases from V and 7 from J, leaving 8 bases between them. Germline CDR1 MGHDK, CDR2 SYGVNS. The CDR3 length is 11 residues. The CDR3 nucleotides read TGTGCCAGCAGTCCCGGGGTTGGCTACACCTTC. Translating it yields CASSPGVGYTF.

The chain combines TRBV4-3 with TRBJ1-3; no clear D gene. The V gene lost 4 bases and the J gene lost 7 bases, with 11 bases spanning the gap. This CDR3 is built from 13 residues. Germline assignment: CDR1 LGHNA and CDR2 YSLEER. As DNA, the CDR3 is TGCGCCAGCAGCCCCGATCCGGGGAACACCATATATTTT. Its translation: CASSPDPGNTIYF.

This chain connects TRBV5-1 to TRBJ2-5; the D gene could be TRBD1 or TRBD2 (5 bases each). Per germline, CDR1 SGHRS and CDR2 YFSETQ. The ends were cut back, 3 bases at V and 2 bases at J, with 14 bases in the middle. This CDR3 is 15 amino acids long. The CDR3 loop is CASSSRGARQETQYF. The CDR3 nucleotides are TGCGCCAGCAGCTCGAGGGGAGCGCGGCAAGAGACCCAGTACTTC.

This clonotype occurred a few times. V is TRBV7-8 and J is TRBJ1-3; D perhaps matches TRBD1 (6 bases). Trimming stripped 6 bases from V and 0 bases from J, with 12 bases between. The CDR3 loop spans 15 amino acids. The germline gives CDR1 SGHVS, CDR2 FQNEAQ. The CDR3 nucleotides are TGTGCCAGCAGTTCGGACAGATTCTCTGGAAACACCATATATTTT. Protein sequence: CASSSDRFSGNTIYF.

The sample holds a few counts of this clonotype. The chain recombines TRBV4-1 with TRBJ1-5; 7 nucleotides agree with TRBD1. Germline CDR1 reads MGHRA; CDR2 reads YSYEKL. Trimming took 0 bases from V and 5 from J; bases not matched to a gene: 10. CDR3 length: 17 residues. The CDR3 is CASSQDRWEGADQPQHF. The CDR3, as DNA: TGCGCCAGCAGCCAAGATAGATGGGAGGGGGCGGATCAGCCCCAGCATTTT.

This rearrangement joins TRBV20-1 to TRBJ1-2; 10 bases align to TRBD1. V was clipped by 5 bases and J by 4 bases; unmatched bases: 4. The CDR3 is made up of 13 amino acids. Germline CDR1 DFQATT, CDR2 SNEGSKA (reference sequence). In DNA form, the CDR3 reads TGCAGTGCTCAGGGACAGGGGTTCTATGGCTACACCTTC. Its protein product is CSAQGQGFYGYTF.

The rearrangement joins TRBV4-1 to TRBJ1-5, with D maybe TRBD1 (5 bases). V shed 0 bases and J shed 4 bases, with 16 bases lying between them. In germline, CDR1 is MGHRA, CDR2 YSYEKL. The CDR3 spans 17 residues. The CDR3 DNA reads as TGCGCCAGCAGCCAAGATGTAGGCCAGGGTGTAAATCAGCCCCAGCATTTT. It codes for CASSQDVGQGVNQPQHF.

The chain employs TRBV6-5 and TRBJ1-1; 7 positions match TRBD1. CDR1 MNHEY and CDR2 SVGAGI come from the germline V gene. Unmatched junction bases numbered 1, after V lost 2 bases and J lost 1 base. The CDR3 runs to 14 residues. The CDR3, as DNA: TGTGCCAGCAGTTACGACAGGGCGAACACTGAAGCTTTCTTT. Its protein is CASSYDRANTEAFF.